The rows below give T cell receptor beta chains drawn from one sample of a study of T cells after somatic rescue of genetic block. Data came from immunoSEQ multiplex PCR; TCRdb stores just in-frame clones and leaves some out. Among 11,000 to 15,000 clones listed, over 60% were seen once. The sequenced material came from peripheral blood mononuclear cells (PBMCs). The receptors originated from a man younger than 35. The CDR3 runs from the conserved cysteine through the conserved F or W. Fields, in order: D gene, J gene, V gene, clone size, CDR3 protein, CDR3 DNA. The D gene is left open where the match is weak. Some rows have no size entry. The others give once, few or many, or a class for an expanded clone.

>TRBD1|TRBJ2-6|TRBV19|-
CASSIRQGATGANVLTF
TGTGCCAGTAGTATCAGGCAGGGGGCAACTGGGGCCAACGTCCTGACTTTC
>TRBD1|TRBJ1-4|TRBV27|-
CASSKGTGQVATNEKLFF
TGTGCCAGCAGTAAGGGGACAGGGCAAGTAGCAACTAATGAAAAACTGTTTTTT
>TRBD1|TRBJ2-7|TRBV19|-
CASRGQGAYEQYF
TGTGCCAGTAGGGGACAGGGGGCCTACGAGCAGTACTTC
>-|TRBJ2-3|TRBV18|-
CASSPGLSTDTQYF
TGTGCCAGCTCCCCCGGACTGAGCACAGATACGCAGTATTTT
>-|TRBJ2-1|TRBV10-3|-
CAITDEGGASYNEQFF
TGTGCCATCACCGATGAGGGGGGGGCCTCCTACAATGAGCAGTTCTTC
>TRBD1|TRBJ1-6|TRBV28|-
CASRARGLYNSPLHF
TGTGCCAGCAGGGCTAGGGGGCTATATAATTCACCCCTCCACTTT
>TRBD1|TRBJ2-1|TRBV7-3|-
CASSSSGGSYNEQFF
TGTGCCAGCAGCTCTTCAGGGGGCTCCTACAATGAGCAGTTCTTC
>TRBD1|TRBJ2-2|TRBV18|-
CASSWTGGNTGELFF
TGTGCCAGCTCCTGGACAGGGGGCAACACCGGGGAGCTGTTTTTT
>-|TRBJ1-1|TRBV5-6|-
CASSLKIMNTEAFF
TGTGCCAGCAGCTTGAAGATCATGAACACTGAAGCTTTCTTT
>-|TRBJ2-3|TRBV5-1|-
CASSLDYFEQYF
TGCGCCAGCAGCTTGGACTATTTCGAGCAGTATTTT
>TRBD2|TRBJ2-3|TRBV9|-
CASSVTSGSADTQYF
TGTGCCAGCAGCGTAACCAGCGGGAGCGCAGATACGCAGTATTTT
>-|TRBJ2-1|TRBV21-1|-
CASRTGPCSYNEQFF
TGTGCCAGCAGAACAGGACCGTGCTCCTACAATGAGCAGTTCTTC
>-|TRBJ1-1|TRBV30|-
CAWRGGAVRGNTEAFF
TGTGCCTGGAGGGGAGGGGCAGTTCGGGGCAACACTGAAGCTTTCTTT
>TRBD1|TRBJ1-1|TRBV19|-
CASSTRTGGRTEAFF
TGTGCCAGTAGTACTAGGACAGGGGGGCGCACTGAAGCTTTCTTT
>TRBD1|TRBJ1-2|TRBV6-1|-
CASSSSQGHYGYTF
TGTGCCTCTTCTTCTTCACAGGGGCACTATGGCTACACCTTC
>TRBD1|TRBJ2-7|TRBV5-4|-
CASSSGTGASYEQYF
TGTGCCAGCAGCTCCGGGACAGGGGCCTCCTACGAGCAGTACTTC
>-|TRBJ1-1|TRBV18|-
CASLPTGGNTEAFF
TGTGCCAGCCTTCCGACAGGTGGGAACACTGAAGCTTTCTTT
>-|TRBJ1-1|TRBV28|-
CASSTPGEARTEAFF
TGTGCCAGCAGTACCCCCGGGGAGGCAAGGACTGAAGCTTTCTTT
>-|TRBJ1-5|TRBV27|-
CASSFSFTPPNQPQHF
TGTGCCAGCAGTTTCTCCTTTACACCACCCAATCAGCCCCAGCATTTT
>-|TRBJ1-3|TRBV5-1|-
CASSSIGPPWDVLSGNTIYF
TGCGCCAGCAGCTCTATTGGCCCGCCTTGGGACGTCCTCTCTGGAAACACCATATATTTT
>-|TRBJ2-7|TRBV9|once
CASSATPAQGEQYF
TGTGCCAGCAGCGCAACCCCCGCCCAGGGCGAGCAGTACTTC
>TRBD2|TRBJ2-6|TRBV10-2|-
CASSVLAGVAGANVLTF
TGCGCCAGCAGTGTTTTAGCGGGAGTAGCTGGGGCCAACGTCCTGACTTTC
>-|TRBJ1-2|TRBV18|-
CASSPHPSEGYTF
TGTGCCAGCTCACCACATCCCTCGGAAGGCTACACCTTC
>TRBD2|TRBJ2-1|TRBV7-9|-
CASSPLRAGGPSNEQFF
TGTGCCAGCAGCCCGCTTAGGGCGGGAGGGCCGTCGAATGAGCAGTTCTTC
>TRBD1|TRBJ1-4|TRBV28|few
CASSSVGGLNEKLFF
TGTGCCAGCTCCTCGGTAGGGGGCCTTAATGAAAAACTGTTTTTT
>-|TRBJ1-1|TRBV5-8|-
CASSFSPGRDLRTEAFF
TGTGCCAGCAGCTTTTCGCCAGGGAGGGACCTTAGGACTGAAGCTTTCTTT
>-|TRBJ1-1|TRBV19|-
CASSIVAGDTEAFF
TGTGCCAGTAGTATAGTAGCGGGGGACACTGAAGCTTTCTTT
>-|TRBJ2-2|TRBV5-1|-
CASFEGGPNTGELFF
TGCGCCAGCTTTGAGGGGGGGCCGAACACCGGGGAGCTGTTTTTT
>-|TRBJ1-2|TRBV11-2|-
CASSDKRRSSFFYGYTF
TGTGCCAGCAGTGATAAGAGGAGATCTTCGTTCTTTTATGGCTACACCTTC
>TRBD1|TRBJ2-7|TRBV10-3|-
CAISDPGQGLSYEQYF
TGTGCCATCAGTGACCCGGGACAGGGGCTTTCCTACGAGCAGTACTTC
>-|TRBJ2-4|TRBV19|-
CASSTPGAKNIQYF
TGTGCCAGTAGTACCCCAGGAGCCAAAAACATTCAGTACTTC
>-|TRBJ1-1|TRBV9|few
CASSVEPQGNTEAFF
TGTGCCAGCAGCGTAGAGCCACAGGGTAACACTGAAGCTTTCTTT
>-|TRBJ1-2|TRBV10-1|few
CASSEIGGGYGYTF
TGCGCCAGCAGTGAAATAGGTGGGGGCTATGGCTACACCTTC
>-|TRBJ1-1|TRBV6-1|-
CASRVGAVNTEAFF
TGTGCCAGCAGAGTTGGCGCGGTGAACACTGAAGCTTTCTTT
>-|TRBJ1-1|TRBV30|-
CACMGNLSTEAFF
TGTGCCTGTATGGGGAACCTGAGCACTGAAGCTTTCTTT
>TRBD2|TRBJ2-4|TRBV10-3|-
CAISVGLGGAKNIQYF
TGTGCCATCAGCGTCGGATTGGGAGGGGCCAAAAACATTCAGTACTTC
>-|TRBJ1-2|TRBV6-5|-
CASSPGGDFYGYTF
TGTGCCAGCAGTCCTGGTGGGGACTTCTATGGCTACACCTTC
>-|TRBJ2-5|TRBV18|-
CASSPSPGARETQYF
TGTGCCAGCTCACCATCACCTGGTGCGAGGGAGACCCAGTACTTC
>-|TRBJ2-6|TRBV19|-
CASSKISGANVLTF
TGTGCCAGTAGTAAGATCTCTGGGGCCAACGTCCTGACTTTC
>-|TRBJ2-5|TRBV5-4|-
CASSLALGPHETQYF
TGTGCCAGCAGCTTGGCACTCGGACCCCACGAGACCCAGTACTTC
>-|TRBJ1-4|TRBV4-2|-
CASSQDSGPSNEKLFF
TGTGCCAGCAGCCAAGACTCAGGGCCAAGTAATGAAAAACTGTTTTTT
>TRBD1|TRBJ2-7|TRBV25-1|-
CASRPDRGRSEQYF
TGTGCCAGCAGACCGGACAGGGGGCGGAGCGAGCAGTACTTC
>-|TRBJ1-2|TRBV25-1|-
CASSTVGPLYGYTF
TGTGCCAGCAGCACGGTGGGGCCCCTCTACGGCTACACCTTC
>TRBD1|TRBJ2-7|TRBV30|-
CAWMGRGIYEQYF
TGTGCCTGGATGGGCAGGGGGATCTACGAGCAGTACTTC
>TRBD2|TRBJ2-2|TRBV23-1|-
CASSQSAGVEGNTGELFF
TGCGCCAGCAGTCAATCGGCGGGGGTGGAGGGTAACACCGGGGAGCTGTTTTTT
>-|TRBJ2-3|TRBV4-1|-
CASSDTPGLGTDTQYF
TGCGCCAGCAGCGACACCCCCGGGTTGGGCACAGATACGCAGTATTTT
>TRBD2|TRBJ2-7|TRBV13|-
CASSYPGGEQYF
TGTGCCAGCAGTTACCCGGGAGGCGAGCAGTACTTC
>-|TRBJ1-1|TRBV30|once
CAWNLRVGDTEAFF
TGTGCCTGGAATCTTAGGGTGGGGGACACTGAAGCTTTCTTT